Presented here are 31 T cell receptor beta chains from one specimen sequenced in a study of OX40 agonist ivuxolimab in advanced cancers. The repertoire was sequenced with immunoSEQ multiplex PCR; TCRdb's copy has only in-frame clones and lacks some. The sample gives 40,000 or so clones, more than 85% of which show up once; 0.55% to 0.7% is in the top ten. The sequencing used CD4+ or CD8+ T cells sorted from blood, collected in a trial of the OX40 agonist ivuxolimab. Receptors originate from an adult with an advanced solid tumor such as melanoma, head and neck, liver or kidney cancer.

The CDR3 region is CASSESAAGKEQFF. The CDR3 nucleotides are TGCGCCAGCAGTGAGTCGGCTGCAGGTAAAGAGCAGTTCTTC. V usage is TRBV10-1 and J usage is TRBJ2-1; D gene unclear. CDR3 size: 14 residues. Trimming pared 0 bases from V and 10 bases from J, leaving 13 bases between. CDR1 and CDR2 from the germline V gene are WNHNN and SYGVQD (reference sequence).

This chain links TRBV18 with TRBJ2-3, with D tentatively TRBD1 or TRBD2 (5 bases each). Germline assignment: CDR1 KGHSH and CDR2 LQKENI. V was trimmed by 5 bases and J by 11 bases, leaving 20 bases between them. CDR3 size: 14 residues. CDR3 loop: CASSARDLLPEQYF. The CDR3 nucleotides are TGTGCCAGCTCAGCAAGGGACCTCCTCCCGGAGCAGTATTTT.

This clone occurred once. The chain employs TRBV28 and TRBJ2-7; unclear D gene. This CDR3 region has 15 residues. CDR1 is MDHEN, CDR2 SYDVKM, per germline. V was trimmed by 5 bases and J by 3 bases, leaving 17 bases between them. The CDR3 reads CASSANPGSLYEQYF. The CDR3 DNA follows: TGTGCCAGCAGTGCGAACCCGGGCAGTCTCTACGAGCAGTACTTC.

The rearrangement uses TRBV5-1 and TRBJ2-3, with 9 bases lining up with TRBD2. Per the germline V gene, CDR1 is SGHRS and CDR2 is YFSETQ. There are 15 residues in the CDR3. Trimming removed 3 bases from V and 2 bases from J; junction bases left unmatched: 4. This CDR3 is CASSSSGAATDTQYF. In DNA, the CDR3 is TGCGCCAGCAGCTCTAGCGGGGCCGCCACAGATACGCAGTATTTT.

The V gene is TRBV13, the J gene TRBJ2-2, with D possibly matching TRBD2 (6 bases). The germline CDR1 and CDR2 sequences are PRHDT and FYEKMQ (reference sequence). The CDR3 runs to 14 residues. Trimming took 4 bases from V and 6 from J, leaving 12 bases between them. The CDR3 DNA follows: TGTGCCAGCAGCTCCCGGAGGGGATCCGGGGAGCTGTTTTTT. This translates into CASSSRRGSGELFF.

This chain joins TRBV6-4 and TRBJ1-1, with 8 bases that match TRBD1. Unmatched junction bases numbered 12, after V lost 8 bases and J lost 4 bases. In germline, CDR1 is MRHNA, CDR2 SNTAGT. CDR3 length equals 15 residues. CDR3 residues: CASSQSTGVTTEAFF. The CDR3 DNA reads TGTGCCAGCTCGCAGTCGACAGGGGTTACCACTGAAGCTTTCTTT.

Comment on this clone: The sample carries other DNA sequences with the same CDR3. The rearrangement links TRBV18 to TRBJ1-6; the match to TRBD1 covers 11 bases. The CDR3 is 17 amino acids. The J segment lost 8 bases and the V segment lost 2 bases, leaving 8 bases of the junction unmatched. The germline V gene has CDR1 KGHSH and CDR2 LQKENI. The CDR3 region has the DNA TGTGCCAGCTCACCAGCAATTCCGGGACAGGGGGATTCACCCCTCCACTTT. Its protein product is CASSPAIPGQGDSPLHF.

The rearrangement links TRBV2 to TRBJ2-3; D not certain. Germline CDR1 and CDR2: SNHLY and FYNNEI. With 3 bases removed from V and 5 bases from J, the gap between germline ends came to 18 bases. CDR3 length: 16 residues. The CDR3 reads CASSDIDVRTQDTQYF. The CDR3 nucleotides read TGTGCCAGCAGTGATATCGATGTCCGAACCCAAGATACGCAGTATTTT.

V and J are TRBV5-1 and TRBJ1-1, with unresolved D. Germline assignment: CDR1 SGHRS and CDR2 YFSETQ. The CDR3 has 14 amino acids. The ends were cut back, 3 bases at V and 0 bases at J, with 9 bases in the middle. The CDR3 sequence is CASSYEPMNTEAFF. The CDR3 DNA reads TGCGCCAGCAGCTACGAACCCATGAACACTGAAGCTTTCTTT.

The CDR3 coding sequence is TGTGCCAGCGACTTTTTGAGCTCCTACAATGAGCAGTTCTTC. The encoded protein is CASDFLSSYNEQFF. The J gene is TRBJ2-1, the V gene TRBV6-1, with D unclear. V lost 8 bases and J lost 0, with 11 bases in between. The V gene's germline CDR1 is MNHNS and CDR2 SASEGT. The CDR3 loop spans 14 amino acids.

The rearrangement joins TRBV10-3 to TRBJ2-7; D is uncertain. Deletions cut 0 bases from V and 3 bases from J, with 6 bases between. Germline V gene data show CDR1 as ENHRY and CDR2 as SYGVKD. This CDR3 comprises 13 residues. Here the CDR3 DNA reads TGTGCCATCAGTGAGTCCCTCAGCTACGAGCAGTACTTC. Its protein product is CAISESLSYEQYF.

This rearrangement joins TRBV6-6 to TRBJ2-5; D gene unclear. Per the germline V gene, CDR1 is MNHNY and CDR2 is SVGAGI (reference sequence). CDR3 length: 15 amino acids. V gave up 5 bases and J gave up 2 bases, with 15 bases separating them. Here the CDR3 reads CASSTSWQEQETQYF. In DNA, the CDR3 is TGTGCCAGCAGTACCTCCTGGCAGGAGCAAGAGACCCAGTACTTC.

The V and J genes are TRBV7-7 and TRBJ2-5, with D hard to call. Germline loops: CDR1 SSHAT, CDR2 FNYEAQ (reference sequence). This CDR3 is built from 13 residues. Deletions cut 5 bases from V and 5 bases from J, with 12 bases between. The CDR3 loop is CASSRNLGETQYF. In DNA, the CDR3 is TGTGCCAGCAGCCGAAACCTGGGGGAGACCCAGTACTTC.

The genes are TRBV14 and TRBJ2-2; 7 positions match TRBD1. The length of the CDR3 is 15 residues. Germline V CDR1 and CDR2: SGHDN, FVKESK. Trimming at V came to 1 base and at J to 5 bases, leaving 4 bases not matched to a gene. The CDR3 spells CASSQGQGRTGELFF. Here the CDR3 DNA reads TGTGCCAGCAGCCAAGGACAGGGCAGAACCGGGGAGCTGTTTTTT.

The chain uses TRBV2 and TRBJ1-2; TRBD1 matches at 7 bases. The CDR3 loop spans 13 amino acids. Per the germline V gene, CDR1 is SNHLY and CDR2 is FYNNEI. Trimming at V came to 6 bases and at J to 3 bases, leaving 4 bases not matched to a gene. CDR3 DNA: TGTGCCAGCAGCGTAACAGGGGACTATGGCTACACCTTC. This translates into CASSVTGDYGYTF.

This clone has only a few counts. The CDR3 DNA reads as TGTGCCAGCAGCCGACGGACTAGCGCCGAGCAGTACTTC. Amino acid sequence: CASSRRTSAEQYF. V and J are TRBV13 and TRBJ2-7; 9 positions agree with TRBD2. The V segment lost 5 bases and the J segment 6 bases; nucleotides outside the gene matches: 5. CDR3 length: 13 amino acids. Germline CDR1 reads PRHDT; CDR2 reads FYEKMQ (reference sequence).

The rearrangement uses TRBV7-9 and TRBJ2-1; D remains unclear. Trimming stripped 1 base from V and 5 bases from J, with 3 bases between. The CDR3 is made up of 12 amino acids. In germline, CDR1 is SEHNR, CDR2 FQNEAQ (reference sequence). The CDR3 region is CASSLDNNEQFF. The CDR3 nucleotides read TGTGCCAGCAGCTTAGATAACAATGAGCAGTTCTTC.

The rearrangement links TRBV5-1 to TRBJ2-6; 7 bases fit TRBD2. Germline values: CDR1 SGHRS, CDR2 YFSETQ. CDR3 length: 17 amino acids. J gave up 1 base and V 4 bases, and 8 bases lay outside the gene matches. CDR3 DNA sequence: TGCGCCAGCAGCCCCGGGGAGGGGAATTCTGGGGCCAACGTCCTGACTTTC. This translates into CASSPGEGNSGANVLTF.

The chain couples TRBV7-2 to TRBJ2-1; D unresolved. V was pared by 5 bases and J by 5 bases, with 7 bases between. CDR3 size: 12 residues. Germline lookup yields CDR1 SGHTA and CDR2 FQGNSA. The CDR3 sequence: CASSRRNNEQFF. The CDR3 DNA is TGTGCCAGCAGCCGGAGAAACAATGAGCAGTTCTTC.

This clone was observed a handful of times. This chain joins TRBV10-3 and TRBJ1-1; D might be TRBD1 (5 bases). V dropped 6 bases and J dropped 2 bases, with 13 bases sitting between them. CDR1 and CDR2 from the germline V gene are ENHRY and SYGVKD. CDR3 length equals 14 residues. In DNA form, the CDR3 reads TGTGCCATCAGGGAGCAGGGAGCCAACACTGAAGCTTTCTTT. Its translation: CAIREQGANTEAFF.

The CDR3 loop reads CASSETTGPAKLFF. Here the CDR3 DNA reads TGTGCCAGCAGTGAGACGACAGGGCCGGCAAAACTGTTTTTT. The chain combines TRBV2 with TRBJ1-4, with 7 bases fitting TRBD1. The germline V gene encodes CDR1 SNHLY and CDR2 FYNNEI. Trimming at V came to 3 bases and at J to 10 bases, leaving 8 bases not matched to a gene. The CDR3 has 14 amino acids.

This clone came up once. This rearrangement joins TRBV6-5 to TRBJ1-5; TRBD1 might be the D (6 bases). Germline values: CDR1 MNHEY, CDR2 SVGAGI. Deletions cut 4 bases from V and 1 base from J, with 8 bases between. The length of the CDR3 is 14 residues. The CDR3 is CASSFQGSNQPQHF. CDR3 sequence (DNA): TGTGCCAGCAGTTTTCAGGGGAGCAATCAGCCCCAGCATTTT.

The chain recombines TRBV5-1 with TRBJ2-5; TRBD1 matches at 7 bases. V was pared by 2 bases and J by 3 bases, with 16 bases of the junction left unmatched. CDR1 is SGHRS, CDR2 YFSETQ, per germline. CDR3 length: 18 residues. The CDR3 sequence is CASSFRSPNRGYEETQYF. The CDR3 bases are TGCGCCAGCAGCTTCCGGTCACCAAACAGGGGTTATGAAGAGACCCAGTACTTC.

V gene TRBV5-1 combines with J gene TRBJ1-4; a possible D gene is TRBD1 (5 bases). In germline, CDR1 is SGHRS, CDR2 YFSETQ. CDR3 length equals 15 residues. The V end lost 5 bases, the J end lost 5 bases, and 16 bases lay between the germline ends. The CDR3 DNA sequence: TGCGCCAGCAGGGGGAAACCGACAGTGAATGAAAAACTGTTTTTT. It specifies CASRGKPTVNEKLFF. Filled out from reference TRBV5-1 and TRBJ1-4, the complete variable domain reads KAGVTQTPRYLIKTRGQQVTLSCSPISGHRSVSWYQQTPGQGLQFLFEYFSETQRNKGNFPGRFSGRQFSNSRSEMNVSTLELGDSALYLCASRGKPTVNEKLFFGSGTQLSVL.

The chain is built from TRBV6-6 and TRBJ2-6, with TRBD1 matching over 7 bases. V lost 11 bases, J lost 0 bases, and 7 bases stayed unmatched. The CDR3 runs to 15 residues. CDR1 MNHNY and CDR2 SVGAGI come from the germline V gene (reference sequence). The CDR3 sequence: CAEGQKSSGANVLTF. DNA for the CDR3: TGTGCCGAGGGACAGAAGAGCTCTGGGGCCAACGTCCTGACTTTC.

The chain is built from TRBV11-2 and TRBJ2-5; 9 bases line up with TRBD2. Germline trimming cut 1 base from V and 2 bases from J; bases unmatched to any gene: 5. The germline V gene encodes CDR1 SGHAT and CDR2 FQNNGV. The CDR3 is 16 residues long. CDR3 residues: CASSLAGSGGQETQYF. Here the CDR3 DNA reads TGTGCCAGCAGCTTAGCGGGGAGCGGGGGGCAAGAGACCCAGTACTTC.

The rearrangement links TRBV18 to TRBJ2-5; D unresolved. CDR1 is KGHSH, CDR2 LQKENI, per germline. The CDR3 is 13 amino acids. Between the trimmed V and J ends, which lost 3 bases and 3 bases, there was a span of 8 bases. The CDR3 region has the DNA TGTGCCAGCTCACCGCGGTCGAAAGAGACCCAGTACTTC. Its translation is CASSPRSKETQYF.

The chain couples TRBV9 to TRBJ2-4; the match to TRBD1 covers 7 bases. J lost 6 bases, V lost 0 bases, and 0 bases had no gene match. From germline, CDR1 is SGDLS and CDR2 YYNGEE. This CDR3 is 13 amino acids long. The CDR3 bases are TGTGCCAGCAGCGTAGGACAGGGAAACATTCAGTACTTC. Its translation is CASSVGQGNIQYF.

This chain connects TRBV5-1 to TRBJ1-1, with unresolved D. Trimming took off 2 bases at V and 4 bases at J, with 9 bases between the two ends. CDR1 SGHRS and CDR2 YFSETQ come from the germline V gene. The CDR3 runs 13 residues. CDR3 bases: TGCGCCAGCAGCTTTTCGGGAGCCACTGAAGCTTTCTTT. Translating it yields CASSFSGATEAFF.

The genes are TRBV18 and TRBJ2-3, with a possible D match to TRBD2 (6 bases). The germline V gene encodes CDR1 KGHSH and CDR2 LQKENI. The CDR3 loop spans 15 amino acids. V lost 3 bases and J 0 bases, leaving 10 bases between the germline ends. The CDR3, as DNA: TGTGCCAGCTCACCCAAGACTAGTAGCACAGATACGCAGTATTTT. Amino acids: CASSPKTSSTDTQYF.

The rearrangement links TRBV5-1 to TRBJ1-5; D unclear. Germline V lookup: CDR1 SGHRS, CDR2 YFSETQ. Deletions cut 4 bases from V and 4 bases from J, with 9 bases between. CDR3 length: 13 amino acids. In DNA form, the CDR3 reads TGCGCCAGCAGCATCGATCCAAATCAGCCCCAGCATTTT. Protein product: CASSIDPNQPQHF.